This T cell receptor (beta chain) comes out of a study of T cell responses to AZD1222 COVID-19 vaccine. Overall study findings and caveats: Baseline serology detected seropositivity in only a handful of AZD1222 recipients. It should be noted that donors were predominantly white British and more often female, and clonal diversity was possibly underestimated.

The assay was immunoSEQ multiplex PCR, and TCRdb's table has in-frame clones only and misses some. Here the sample spans 180,000 or so clones, approximately 92% being singletons. A remark on this clone: Its antigen is not identified.

CDR1 is WSHSY and CDR2 is SAAADI in the germline V gene. This CDR3 spans 13 amino acids. V dropped 11 bases and J dropped 4 bases, with 12 bases sitting between them. The sequencing used peripheral blood, collected 28 days after the second dose of the MenACWY control vaccine. This clonotype originated in an adult who received the MenACWY meningococcal vaccine as a control. The chain carries TRBV10-2 and TRBJ1-6; TRBD1 is a possible D gene (5 bases). The CDR3 sequence is CAARDLYNSPLHF. CDR3 DNA sequence: TGCGCCGCCCGGGACCTTTATAATTCACCCCTCCACTTT.